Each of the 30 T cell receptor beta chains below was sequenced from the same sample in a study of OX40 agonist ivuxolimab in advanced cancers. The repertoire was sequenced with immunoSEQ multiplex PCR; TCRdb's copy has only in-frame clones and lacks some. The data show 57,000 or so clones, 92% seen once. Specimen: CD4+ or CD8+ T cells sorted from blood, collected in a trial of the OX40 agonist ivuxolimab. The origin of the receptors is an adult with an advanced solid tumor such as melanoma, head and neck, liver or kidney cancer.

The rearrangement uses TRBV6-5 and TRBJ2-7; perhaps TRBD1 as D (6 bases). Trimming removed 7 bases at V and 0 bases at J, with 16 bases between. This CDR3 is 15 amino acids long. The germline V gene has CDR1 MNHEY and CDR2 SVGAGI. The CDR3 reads CASIQGPGASYEQYF. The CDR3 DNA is TGTGCCAGCATACAGGGTCCCGGGGCCTCCTACGAGCAGTACTTC.

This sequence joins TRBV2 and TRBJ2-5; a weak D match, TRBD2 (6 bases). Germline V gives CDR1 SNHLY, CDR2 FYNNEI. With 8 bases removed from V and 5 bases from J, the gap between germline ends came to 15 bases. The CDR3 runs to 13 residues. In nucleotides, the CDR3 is TGTGCCAGCTCCCGGGGGAAGTTTGAGACCCAGTACTTC. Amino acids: CASSRGKFETQYF.

As DNA, the CDR3 is TGTGCCACCAGCAGAGAACAACTACAGGTTGGGAGAAACACTGAAGCTTTCTTT. Translated: CATSREQLQVGRNTEAFF. The chain has TRBV15 and TRBJ1-1, with a possible D match to TRBD1 (5 bases). V lost 0 bases to trimming and J lost 2 bases, with 19 bases between them. In germline, CDR1 is LNHNV, CDR2 YYDKDF (reference sequence). The CDR3 sequence is 18 residues long.

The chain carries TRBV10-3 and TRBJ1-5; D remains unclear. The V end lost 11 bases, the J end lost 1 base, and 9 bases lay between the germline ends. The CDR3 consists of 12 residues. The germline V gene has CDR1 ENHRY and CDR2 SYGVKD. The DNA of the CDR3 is TGTGCCTCACGAGAAAGCAATCAGCCCCAGCATTTT. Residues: CASRESNQPQHF.

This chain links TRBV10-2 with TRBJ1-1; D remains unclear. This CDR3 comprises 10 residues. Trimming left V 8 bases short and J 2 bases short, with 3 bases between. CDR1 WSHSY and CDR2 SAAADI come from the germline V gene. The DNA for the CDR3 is TGCGCCAGCGGAAACACTGAAGCTTTCTTT. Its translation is CASGNTEAFF.

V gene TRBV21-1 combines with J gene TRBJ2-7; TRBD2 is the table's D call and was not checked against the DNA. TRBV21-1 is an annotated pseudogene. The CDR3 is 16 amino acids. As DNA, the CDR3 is TGTGCCAGCAGCAACATCAGATTTTGGGGGGACCAAGAGCAGTACTTC. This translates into CASSNIRFWGDQEQYF.

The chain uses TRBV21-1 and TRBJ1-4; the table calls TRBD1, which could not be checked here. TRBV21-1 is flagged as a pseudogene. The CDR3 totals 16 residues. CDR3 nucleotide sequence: TGTGCCAGCAGCACCGGGACAGGGAGCTCTCGTGAAAAACTGTTTTTT. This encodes CASSTGTGSSREKLFF.

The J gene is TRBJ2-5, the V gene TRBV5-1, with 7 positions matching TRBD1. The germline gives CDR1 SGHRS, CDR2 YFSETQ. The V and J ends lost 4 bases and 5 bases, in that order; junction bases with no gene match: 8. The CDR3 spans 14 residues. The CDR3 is CASSLRGTAETQYF. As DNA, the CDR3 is TGCGCCAGCAGCCTCAGGGGGACGGCTGAGACCCAGTACTTC.

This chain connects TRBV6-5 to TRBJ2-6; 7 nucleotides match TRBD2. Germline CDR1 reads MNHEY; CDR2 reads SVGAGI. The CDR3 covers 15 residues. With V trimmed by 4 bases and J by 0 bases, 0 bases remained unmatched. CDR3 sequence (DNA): TGTGCCAGCAGTTCGGGGGGCTCTGGGGCCAACGTCCTGACTTTC. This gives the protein CASSSGGSGANVLTF.

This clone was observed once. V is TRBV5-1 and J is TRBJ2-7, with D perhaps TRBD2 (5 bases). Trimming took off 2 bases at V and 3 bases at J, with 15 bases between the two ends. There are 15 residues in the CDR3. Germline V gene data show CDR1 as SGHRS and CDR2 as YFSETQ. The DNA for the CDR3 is TGCGCCAGCAGCTTAGCCGGTGGACTTAGCTACGAGCAGTACTTC. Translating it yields CASSLAGGLSYEQYF.

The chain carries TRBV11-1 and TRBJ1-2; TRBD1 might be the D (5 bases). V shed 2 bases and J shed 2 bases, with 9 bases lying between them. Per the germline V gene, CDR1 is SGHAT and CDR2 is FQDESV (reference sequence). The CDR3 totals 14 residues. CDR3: CASSLPGYNYGYTF. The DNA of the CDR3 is TGTGCCAGCAGCTTACCAGGGTACAACTATGGCTACACCTTC.

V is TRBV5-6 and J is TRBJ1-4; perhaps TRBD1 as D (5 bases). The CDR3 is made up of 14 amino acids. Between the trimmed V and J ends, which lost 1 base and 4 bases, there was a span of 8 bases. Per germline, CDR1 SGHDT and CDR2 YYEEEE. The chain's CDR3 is CASSLQGFNEKLFF. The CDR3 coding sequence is TGTGCCAGCAGCTTGCAGGGCTTTAATGAAAAACTGTTTTTT.

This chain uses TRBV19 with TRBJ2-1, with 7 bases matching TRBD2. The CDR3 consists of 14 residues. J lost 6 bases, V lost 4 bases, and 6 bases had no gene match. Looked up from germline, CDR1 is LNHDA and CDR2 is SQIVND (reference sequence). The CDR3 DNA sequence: TGTGCCAGTAGTACCACTAGCGCCCTCAATGAGCAGTTCTTC. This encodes CASSTTSALNEQFF.

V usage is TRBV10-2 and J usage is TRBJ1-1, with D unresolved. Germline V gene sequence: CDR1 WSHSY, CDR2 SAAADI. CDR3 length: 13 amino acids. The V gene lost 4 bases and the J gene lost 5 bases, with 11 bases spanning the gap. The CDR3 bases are TGCGCCAGCAGTGGTGACCGAAGAACTGAAGCTTTCTTT. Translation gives CASSGDRRTEAFF.

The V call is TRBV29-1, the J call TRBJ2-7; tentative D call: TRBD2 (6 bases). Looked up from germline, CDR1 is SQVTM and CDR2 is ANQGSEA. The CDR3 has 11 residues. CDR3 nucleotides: TGCGGGGTCGGGAGCGCCTACGAGCAGTACTTC. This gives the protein CGVGSAYEQYF.

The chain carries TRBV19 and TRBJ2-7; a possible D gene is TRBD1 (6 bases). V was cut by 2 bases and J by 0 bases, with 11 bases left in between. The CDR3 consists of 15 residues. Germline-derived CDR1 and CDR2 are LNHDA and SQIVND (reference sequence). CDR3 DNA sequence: TGTGCCAGTAGTATAAAAGGGGGTAGCTCCTACGAGCAGTACTTC. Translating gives CASSIKGGSSYEQYF. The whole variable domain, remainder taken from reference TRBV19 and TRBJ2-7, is DGGITQSPKYLFRKEGQNVTLSCEQNLNHDAMYWYRQDPGQGLRLIYYSQIVNDFQKGDIAEGYSVSREKKESFPLTVTSAQKNPTAFYLCASSIKGGSSYEQYFGPGTRLTVT.

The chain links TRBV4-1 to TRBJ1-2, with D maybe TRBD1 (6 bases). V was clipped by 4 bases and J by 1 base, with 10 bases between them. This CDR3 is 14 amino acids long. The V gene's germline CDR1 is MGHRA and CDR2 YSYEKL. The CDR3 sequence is CASSLAGDNYGYTF. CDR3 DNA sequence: TGCGCCAGCAGCCTAGCAGGGGATAACTATGGCTACACCTTC.

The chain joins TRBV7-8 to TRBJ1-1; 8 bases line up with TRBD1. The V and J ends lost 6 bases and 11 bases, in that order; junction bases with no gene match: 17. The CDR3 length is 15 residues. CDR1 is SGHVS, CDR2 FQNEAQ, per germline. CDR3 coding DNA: TGTGCCAGCAGGGACAGGGCCGGGGCTTTCGGCGGGGCTTTCTTT. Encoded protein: CASRDRAGAFGGAFF.

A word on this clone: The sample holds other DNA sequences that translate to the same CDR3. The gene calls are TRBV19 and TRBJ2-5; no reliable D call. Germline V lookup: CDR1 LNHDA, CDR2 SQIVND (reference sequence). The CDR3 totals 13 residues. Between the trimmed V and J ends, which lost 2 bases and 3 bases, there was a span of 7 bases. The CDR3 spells CASSIQVEETQYF. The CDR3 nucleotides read TGTGCCAGTAGTATACAAGTGGAAGAGACCCAGTACTTC.

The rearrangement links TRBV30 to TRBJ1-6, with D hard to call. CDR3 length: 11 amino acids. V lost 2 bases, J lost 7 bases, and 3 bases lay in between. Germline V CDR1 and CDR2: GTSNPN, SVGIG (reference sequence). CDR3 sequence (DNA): TGTGCCTGGAGTTCAAATTCACCCCTCCACTTT. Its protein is CAWSSNSPLHF.

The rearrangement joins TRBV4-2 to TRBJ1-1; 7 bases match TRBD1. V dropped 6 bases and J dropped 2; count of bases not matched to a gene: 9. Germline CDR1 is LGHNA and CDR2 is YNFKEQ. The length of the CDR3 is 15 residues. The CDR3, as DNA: TGTGCCAGCAGACTAGCCGGGACAGCTAACACTGAAGCTTTCTTT. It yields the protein CASRLAGTANTEAFF.

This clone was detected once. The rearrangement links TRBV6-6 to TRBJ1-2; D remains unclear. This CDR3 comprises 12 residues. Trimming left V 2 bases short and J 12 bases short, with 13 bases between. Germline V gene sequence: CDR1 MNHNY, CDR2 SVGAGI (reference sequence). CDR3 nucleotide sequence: TGTGCCAGCAGTTACGCGGAGGTGGTGGACACCTTC. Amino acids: CASSYAEVVDTF.

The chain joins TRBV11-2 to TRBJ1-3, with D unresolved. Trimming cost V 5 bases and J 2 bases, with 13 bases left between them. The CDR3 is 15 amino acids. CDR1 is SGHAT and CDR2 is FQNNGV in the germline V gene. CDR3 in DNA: TGTGCCAGCAGCCCGCGCCGGAGTGCTGGAAACACCATATATTTT. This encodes CASSPRRSAGNTIYF.

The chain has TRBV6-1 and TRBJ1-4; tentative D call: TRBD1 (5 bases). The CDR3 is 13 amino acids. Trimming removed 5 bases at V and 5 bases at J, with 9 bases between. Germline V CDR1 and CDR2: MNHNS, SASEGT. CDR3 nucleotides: TGTGCCAGCAGTTGGGGGGGGAATGAAAAACTGTTTTTT. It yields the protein CASSWGGNEKLFF.

CDR3 region: CASSQDKSIRGTDTQYF. For the CDR3, the DNA is TGCGCCAGCAGCCAAGATAAGAGCATAAGGGGCACAGATACGCAGTATTTT. The chain carries TRBV4-1 and TRBJ2-3; D is undetermined. This CDR3 spans 17 amino acids. The germline V gene encodes CDR1 MGHRA and CDR2 YSYEKL. The ends were cut back, 0 bases at V and 1 base at J, with 14 bases in the middle.

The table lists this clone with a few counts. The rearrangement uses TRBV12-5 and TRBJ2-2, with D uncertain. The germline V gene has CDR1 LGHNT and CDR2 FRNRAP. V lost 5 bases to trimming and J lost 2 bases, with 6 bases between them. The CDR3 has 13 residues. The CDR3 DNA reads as TGTGCTAGTGGTATTATTAACACCGGGGAGCTGTTTTTT. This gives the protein CASGIINTGELFF.

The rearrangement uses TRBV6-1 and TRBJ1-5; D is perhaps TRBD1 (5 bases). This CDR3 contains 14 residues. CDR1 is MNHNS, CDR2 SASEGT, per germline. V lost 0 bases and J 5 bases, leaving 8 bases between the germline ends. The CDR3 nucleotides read TGTGCCAGCAGTGAAGCTTGGGGGGATCAGCCCCAGCATTTT. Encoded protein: CASSEAWGDQPQHF.

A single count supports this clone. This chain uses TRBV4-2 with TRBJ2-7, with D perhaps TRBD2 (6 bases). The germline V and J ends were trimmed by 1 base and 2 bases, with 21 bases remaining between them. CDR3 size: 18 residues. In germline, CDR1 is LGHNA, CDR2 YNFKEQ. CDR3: CASSQAPLKVAATYEQYF. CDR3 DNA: TGTGCCAGCAGCCAAGCTCCCCTTAAGGTAGCGGCTACCTACGAGCAGTACTTC.

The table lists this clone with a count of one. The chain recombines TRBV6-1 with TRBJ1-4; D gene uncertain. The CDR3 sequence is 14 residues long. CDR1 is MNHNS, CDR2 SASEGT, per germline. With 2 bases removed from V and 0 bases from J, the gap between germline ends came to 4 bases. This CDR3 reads CASSEYTTNEKLFF. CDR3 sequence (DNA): TGTGCCAGCAGTGAATATACAACTAATGAAAAACTGTTTTTT.

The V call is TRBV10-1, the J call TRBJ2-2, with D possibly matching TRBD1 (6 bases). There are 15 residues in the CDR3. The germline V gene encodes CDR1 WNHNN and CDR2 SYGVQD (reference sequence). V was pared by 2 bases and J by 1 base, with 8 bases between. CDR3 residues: CASSEATGNTGELFF. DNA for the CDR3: TGCGCCAGCAGTGAGGCGACAGGGAACACCGGGGAGCTGTTTTTT.